Presented here are 25 T cell receptor beta chains from one specimen sequenced in a study of blood T cell repertoires in COVID-19. Sequencing was performed with immunoSEQ multiplex PCR; in TCRdb, only in-frame clones are kept and a portion is missing. The sample records 100,000 to 150,000 clones, under 90% being singletons. Sequencing was performed on peripheral blood. The receptors come from a woman between 65 and 79 years old with acute or convalescent COVID-19.

The chain links TRBV7-9 to TRBJ2-5; 10 bases agree with TRBD1. Germline V gene sequence: CDR1 SEHNR, CDR2 FQNEAQ (reference sequence). Trimming took 6 bases from V and 4 from J; bases not matched to a gene: 8. The CDR3 length is 15 residues. The DNA of the CDR3 is TGTGCCAGCAGTTTGGGACAGGGGAGGCGAGAGACCCAGTACTTC. Its translation: CASSLGQGRRETQYF.

V is TRBV2 and J is TRBJ1-6, with D perhaps matching TRBD1 (5 bases). Trimming took off 7 bases at V and 9 bases at J, with 13 bases between the two ends. Germline CDR1 SNHLY, CDR2 FYNNEI. The CDR3 length is 13 residues. This CDR3 is CASTTTEASPLHF. In nucleotides, the CDR3 is TGTGCCAGCACCACGACAGAGGCTTCACCCCTCCACTTT.

J is TRBJ1-1 and V is TRBV19; TRBD1 matches 7 bases. Looked up from germline, CDR1 is LNHDA and CDR2 is SQIVND (reference sequence). The CDR3 runs to 16 residues. The junction had 8 bases not matched to a gene; V was cut back by 3 bases and J by 1 base. CDR3 DNA: TGTGCCAGTAGTATGGGGCCCGGGACAGCGAACACTGAAGCTTTCTTT. It translates to CASSMGPGTANTEAFF.

This chain uses TRBV7-2 with TRBJ1-2; tentative D call: TRBD1 (6 bases). The germline CDR1 and CDR2 sequences are SGHTA and FQGNSA. Trimming took 0 bases from V and 8 from J, leaving 16 bases between them. The CDR3 sequence is 15 residues long. The CDR3 sequence is CASSLAGGQSSGYTF. The CDR3 bases are TGTGCCAGCAGCTTAGCAGGGGGACAATCCTCAGGCTACACCTTC.

This chain uses TRBV5-1 with TRBJ2-6, with 8 bases matching TRBD1. Trimming removed 4 bases from V and 1 base from J; junction bases left unmatched: 4. Germline V CDR1 and CDR2: SGHRS, YFSETQ. The CDR3 has 16 amino acids. The CDR3 sequence is CASSPRTGSGANVLTF. DNA of the CDR3: TGCGCCAGCAGCCCACGGACAGGGTCTGGGGCCAACGTCCTGACTTTC.

The chain carries TRBV3-1 (or the pseudogene TRBV3-2) and TRBJ2-1; 12 bases line up with TRBD2. J lost 0 bases, V lost 3 bases, and 9 bases had no gene match. The CDR3 is 19 amino acids. Looked up from germline, CDR1 is LGHDT and CDR2 is YNNKEL (reference sequence). DNA of the CDR3: TGTGCCAGCAGCCAGCCGGGACTAGCGGGTTTAAGCTCCTACAATGAGCAGTTCTTC. Translated, it gives CASSQPGLAGLSSYNEQFF.

The chain is built from TRBV5-1 and TRBJ2-5; 11 nucleotides agree with TRBD2. V was clipped by 0 bases and J by 5 bases; unmatched bases: 3. This CDR3 spans 15 amino acids. Germline V lookup: CDR1 SGHRS, CDR2 YFSETQ. DNA of the CDR3: TGCGCCAGCAGCTTGGTGGCTAGCGGGGGGGAGACCCAGTACTTC. It specifies CASSLVASGGETQYF.

This chain joins TRBV10-1 and TRBJ2-5; no firm D call. The CDR3 runs to 11 residues. Germline values: CDR1 WNHNN, CDR2 SYGVQD (reference sequence). Trimming cost V 7 bases and J 5 bases, with 8 bases left between them. DNA for the CDR3: TGCGCCAGCATAGATAAGGAGACCCAGTACTTC. This encodes CASIDKETQYF.

This sequence joins TRBV4-1 and TRBJ1-5; D gene unclear. CDR3 length: 13 residues. Trimming cost V 0 bases and J 4 bases, with 4 bases left between them. The V gene's germline CDR1 is MGHRA and CDR2 YSYEKL. The DNA for the CDR3 is TGCGCCAGCAGCCAAGATCCTAATCAGCCCCAGCATTTT. This codes for CASSQDPNQPQHF.

The V gene is TRBV3-1 (or the pseudogene TRBV3-2), the J gene TRBJ1-2; possibly TRBD1 for D (6 bases). Trimming removed 1 base from V and 5 bases from J, with 8 bases in between. This CDR3 has 13 amino acids. Germline-derived CDR1 and CDR2 are LGHDT and YNNKEL (reference sequence). The CDR3 DNA sequence: TGTGCCAGCAGCCAAGCAGGGGAGTATGGCTACACCTTC. As protein: CASSQAGEYGYTF.

This chain connects TRBV5-1 to TRBJ1-1; D remains unclear. V was trimmed by 0 bases and J by 4 bases, leaving 7 bases between them. Germline V CDR1 and CDR2: SGHRS, YFSETQ. The CDR3 is made up of 13 amino acids. As DNA, the CDR3 is TGCGCCAGCAGCTTGGGGACTGGCACTGAAGCTTTCTTT. Translation: CASSLGTGTEAFF.

The V gene is TRBV4-3, the J gene TRBJ1-1; D gene ambiguous. Germline V gene sequence: CDR1 LGHNA, CDR2 YSLEER. CDR3 size: 14 residues. Trimming took off 3 bases at V and 10 bases at J, with 18 bases between the two ends. DNA for the CDR3: TGCGCCAGCAGCCAGGATCAACGAATCCGGGGAGCTTTCTTT. Protein: CASSQDQRIRGAFF.

This clone was seen a single time. In DNA, the CDR3 is TGTGCCACCAGTGATCCGGGACTAGCGGGGGGCCTACAAGAGACCCAGTACTTC. It translates to CATSDPGLAGGLQETQYF. The chain combines TRBV24-1 with TRBJ2-5; 15 bases line up with TRBD2. V shed 3 bases, J shed 2 bases, and the junction held 6 bases outside the gene matches. The CDR3 totals 18 residues. The germline V gene encodes CDR1 KGHDR and CDR2 SFDVKD.

The chain couples TRBV24-1 to TRBJ1-4; 8 bases align to TRBD1. With V trimmed by 5 bases and J by 5 bases, 6 bases remained unmatched. This CDR3 has 15 residues. Germline lookup yields CDR1 KGHDR and CDR2 SFDVKD. The CDR3 nucleotides are TGTGCCACCAGTGTTGCAGGGGGCGCCAATGAAAAACTGTTTTTT. Translated: CATSVAGGANEKLFF.

This clone was picked up one time. The chain carries TRBV5-6 and TRBJ1-4; 8 nucleotides agree with TRBD1. There are 13 residues in the CDR3. Germline V lookup: CDR1 SGHDT, CDR2 YYEEEE. Unmatched junction bases numbered 3, after V lost 4 bases and J lost 7 bases. The CDR3 nucleotides are TGTGCCAGCAGCCTAGGGACAGGTGAAAAACTGTTTTTT. Translating gives CASSLGTGEKLFF.

The chain recombines TRBV6-1 with TRBJ2-5, with D unresolved. Germline V gives CDR1 MNHNS, CDR2 SASEGT. The CDR3 consists of 13 residues. V was trimmed by 3 bases and J by 5 bases, leaving 10 bases between them. CDR3 amino acids: CASSESVWETQYF. CDR3 nucleotide sequence: TGTGCCAGCAGTGAGTCAGTATGGGAGACCCAGTACTTC.

This clone appeared once. This sequence joins TRBV2 and TRBJ1-6; TRBD1 agrees at 9 bases. The V segment lost 1 base and the J segment 5 bases; nucleotides outside the gene matches: 3. The CDR3 loop spans 16 amino acids. In germline, CDR1 is SNHLY, CDR2 FYNNEI. The chain's CDR3 is CASSEEGTGNNSPLHF. For the CDR3, the DNA is TGTGCCAGCAGTGAAGAAGGGACAGGGAATAATTCACCCCTCCACTTT. Supplemented by reference TRBV2 and TRBJ1-6, the full variable domain reads EPEVTQTPSHQVTQMGQEVILRCVPISNHLYFYWYRQILGQKVEFLVSFYNNEISEKSEIFDDQFSVERPDGSNFTLKIRSTKLEDSAMYFCASSEEGTGNNSPLHFGNGTRLTVT.

This chain joins TRBV12-3 or TRBV12-4 and TRBJ1-2; 9 bases line up with TRBD1. CDR3 length equals 13 residues. Losses at the gene ends were 5 bases for V and 6 bases for J; bases not matched to a gene: 4. CDR3 region: CASSLQGADGYTF. The CDR3 region has the DNA TGTGCCAGCAGTCTACAGGGGGCTGATGGCTACACCTTC.

This clone was seen once. The rearrangement uses TRBV14 and TRBJ2-2; D is ambiguous. This CDR3 contains 14 residues. Per germline, CDR1 SGHDN and CDR2 FVKESK. Trimming took off 4 bases at V and 5 bases at J, with 11 bases between the two ends. The CDR3 DNA sequence: TGTGCCAGCAGCCTAGTCCTTTCAACCGGGGAGCTGTTTTTT. Translation: CASSLVLSTGELFF.

The chain couples TRBV4-3 to TRBJ2-1, with D maybe TRBD2 (5 bases). The CDR3 covers 13 residues. Germline V gives CDR1 LGHNA, CDR2 YSLEER. Deletions cut 1 base from V and 9 bases from J, with 10 bases between. The CDR3 region is CASSQGPSTEQFF. In DNA form, the CDR3 reads TGCGCCAGCAGCCAAGGGCCTAGCACTGAGCAGTTCTTC.

The gene calls are TRBV11-2 and TRBJ2-7; a weak D match, TRBD1 (5 bases). The CDR3 contains 14 residues. Trimming took 1 base from V and 0 from J, leaving 7 bases between them. Germline V gives CDR1 SGHAT, CDR2 FQNNGV. Here the CDR3 DNA reads TGTGCCAGCAGCTTAGTCGACAGCTCCTACGAGCAGTACGTC. It translates to CASSLVDSSYEQYV.

V usage is TRBV12-3 or TRBV12-4 and J usage is TRBJ1-3, with D unresolved. V was cut by 3 bases and J by 0 bases, with 3 bases left in between. The CDR3 spans 13 residues. The CDR3 sequence: CASSFSSGNTIYF. In nucleotides, the CDR3 is TGTGCCAGCAGTTTTAGCTCTGGAAACACCATATATTTT.

J is TRBJ1-1 and V is TRBV7-2; possible D gene TRBD1, 5 bases. In germline, CDR1 is SGHTA, CDR2 FQGNSA. Trimming cost V 1 base and J 2 bases, with 14 bases left between them. The CDR3 sequence is 16 residues long. In DNA form, the CDR3 reads TGTGCCAGCAGCTTAGTACACGGGGGATATAACACTGAAGCTTTCTTT. As protein: CASSLVHGGYNTEAFF.

The gene calls are TRBV7-2 and TRBJ2-1; 7 bases match TRBD1. Germline CDR1 is SGHTA and CDR2 is FQGNSA. This CDR3 is built from 15 residues. Germline trimming cut 5 bases from V and 4 bases from J; bases unmatched to any gene: 8. The CDR3 spells CASSRQGVVYNEQFF. CDR3 DNA sequence: TGTGCCAGCAGCCGTCAGGGGGTGGTATACAATGAGCAGTTCTTC. Based on the CDR3 plus reference TRBV7-2 and TRBJ2-1, the full variable domain is GAGVSQSPSNKVTEKGKDVELRCDPISGHTALYWYRQSLGQGLEFLIYFQGNSAPDKSGLPSDRFSAERTGGSVSTLTIQRTQQEDSAVYLCASSRQGVVYNEQFFGPGTRLTVL.

About this clone itself: Germline and junction disagree at one end, which may indicate a read error. Other nucleotide sequences in the sample specify the same CDR3. The rearrangement links TRBV3-1 (or the pseudogene TRBV3-2) to TRBJ1-1; 7 bases align to TRBD1. Per the germline V gene, CDR1 is LGHDT and CDR2 is YNNKEL (reference sequence). The CDR3 is 13 residues long. Here the CDR3 DNA reads TGTGCCAGCAGTCAAGGGGGCCACACTGAAGCTTTCTTT. Encoded protein: CASSQGGHTEAFF.